This record concerns one TCR beta chain sequence. This table comes from immunoSEQ multiplex PCR, and its TCRdb copy is limited to in-frame clones, with some not included. Of about 110,000 clones in the sample, about 80% were seen once. The CDR3 covers 14 residues. CDR1 and CDR2 (germline): LNHDA, SQIVND (reference sequence). With 2 bases removed from V and 1 base from J, the gap between germline ends came to 6 bases. This entry comes from a study of control samples from healthy donors and cancer patients. This TCR was recovered from a man aged 18 to 35 in good health. V is TRBV19 and J is TRBJ1-3; D possibly corresponds to TRBD1 (5 bases). Sequenced: blood. The CDR3 bases are TGTGCCAGTAGTATAAACAGGTCTGGAAACACCATATATTTT. Protein product: CASSINRSGNTIYF.